This passage covers 10 T cell receptor beta chains from one sample sequenced in a study of blood T cells in healthy people across ages. Alongside a J-beta primer mix, a sample-barcoded 5' primer served in a second PCR lasting roughly 7 to 12 cycles. One entry per CDR3 protein, called by TCRdb with MiXCR from the 5' RACE reads. The sample gives 1.5 million to 2 million distinct CDR3 sequences, roughly 50% of which show up once; less than 2.5% is in the top ten. The sequencing sample was made of blood. The receptor set was obtained from a woman in her thirties or forties in good health.

V and J are TRBV29-1 and TRBJ2-3, with D hard to call. This CDR3 spans 14 amino acids. V lost 3 bases and J 4 bases, leaving 14 bases between the germline ends. CDR1 SQVTM and CDR2 ANQGSEA come from the germline V gene. The CDR3 DNA reads TGCAGCGTTGATTGGGGTAACAGCGCAGATACGCAGTATTTT. Its translation: CSVDWGNSADTQYF.

The chain couples TRBV20-1 to TRBJ2-1; weak D call: TRBD2 (5 bases). CDR1 and CDR2 from the germline V gene are DFQATT and SNEGSKA (reference sequence). The CDR3 length is 14 residues. V lost 5 bases and J lost 5, with 16 bases in between. The DNA for the CDR3 is TGCAGTGCTCGGGCCTACCCGGAGGACAATGAGCAGTTCTTC. Protein product: CSARAYPEDNEQFF.

V gene TRBV14 combines with J gene TRBJ2-5; 9 positions agree with TRBD1. Gene TRBJ2-7 matches the end of the DNA better, so the J call may be wrong. CDR3 length: 16 amino acids. Germline V lookup: CDR1 SGHDN, CDR2 FVKESK. CDR3 residues: CAGNQGPPDRGHEQYF. DNA for the CDR3: TGTGCCGGCAACCAAGGACCCCCGGACAGGGGCCACGAGCAGTACTTC.

The rearrangement links TRBV5-1 to TRBJ2-5, with 7 bases lining up with TRBD2. In germline, CDR1 is SGHRS, CDR2 YFSETQ. The CDR3 length is 16 residues. Trimming at V came to 4 bases and at J to 3 bases, leaving 12 bases not matched to a gene. The CDR3 sequence is CASSLGGAGSEETQYF. The DNA of the CDR3 is TGCGCCAGCAGCCTGGGAGGGGCAGGGAGTGAAGAGACCCAGTACTTC.

This chain joins TRBV12-3 or TRBV12-4 and TRBJ2-7, with 8 nucleotides matching TRBD1. This CDR3 has 12 residues. V dropped 5 bases and J dropped 11; count of bases not matched to a gene: 8. CDR3 residues: CASSLGQGFEYF. The CDR3, as DNA: TGTGCCAGCAGTCTTGGACAGGGCTTTGAGTACTTC.

This chain uses TRBV20-1 with TRBJ2-4; the D gene is possibly TRBD1 (5 bases). Gene TRBJ2-7 matches the end of the DNA better, so the J call may be wrong. CDR1 and CDR2 from the germline V gene are DFQATT and SNEGSKA (reference sequence). The CDR3 runs 13 residues. In DNA, the CDR3 is TGCAGTGCTAGAGCCGGACACGGCTACGAGCAGTACTTC. This gives the protein CSARAGHGYEQYF.

CDR3 amino acids: CANRGLAGGPPLGTDTQYF. CDR3 coding DNA: TGTGCCAACAGGGGACTAGCGGGGGGCCCCCCCCTTGGCACAGATACGCAGTATTTT. The rearrangement links TRBV28 to TRBJ2-3, with 15 bases identical to TRBD2. With V trimmed by 10 bases and J by 1 base, 15 bases remained unmatched. Germline CDR1 and CDR2: MDHEN and SYDVKM. The CDR3 has 19 amino acids.

The rearrangement joins TRBV19 to TRBJ1-2; 10 bases line up with TRBD1. Germline V gives CDR1 LNHDA, CDR2 SQIVND (reference sequence). J gave up 4 bases and V 5 bases, and 10 bases lay outside the gene matches. There are 16 residues in the CDR3. The CDR3 spells CASSPTGQGGSYGYTF. CDR3 bases: TGTGCCAGTAGTCCGACTGGACAGGGGGGCAGCTATGGCTACACCTTC.

Only one count was recorded for this clonotype. The chain combines TRBV3-1 with TRBJ2-1, with 9 bases matching TRBD2. The V segment lost 2 bases and the J segment 6 bases; nucleotides outside the gene matches: 5. CDR3 length: 15 residues. CDR1 and CDR2 from the germline V gene are LGHDT and YNNKEL (reference sequence). The CDR3 DNA sequence: TGTGCCAGCAGCCAATTTGCGGGGGGGCGCAATGAGCAGTTCTTC. This gives the protein CASSQFAGGRNEQFF.

This clonotype has just a few counts. The genes are TRBV5-1 and TRBJ2-5; tentatively, D is TRBD2 (5 bases). Germline CDR1 and CDR2: SGHRS and YFSETQ. Trimming left V 2 bases short and J 5 bases short, with 16 bases between. The CDR3 is made up of 15 amino acids. CDR3 loop: CASSLRLAPGETQYF. The CDR3 DNA sequence: TGCGCCAGCAGCTTACGACTCGCGCCGGGGGAGACCCAGTACTTC.